One and the same sample provided the 23 T cell receptor beta chains below, sequenced in a study of neurological immune-mediated disorders. Time point defined: longitudinal time-point 1 (baseline). TCRdb reprocessed the 5' RACE reads with MiXCR, giving one entry per CDR3 protein. Of about 71,000 distinct CDR3 sequences listed, roughly 15% are singletons. The sample was PBMCs. The source of these receptors is a female donor with HTLV-1-associated myelopathy (HAM/TSP).

This clonotype was seen repeatedly, ten times or more. The CDR3 nucleotides are TGTGCCAGCAGCGTAGGGCAGGGGGGATTCCCCTATAATTCACCCCTCCACTTT. Residues: CASSVGQGGFPYNSPLHF. This sequence joins TRBV9 and TRBJ1-6, with 7 bases lining up with TRBD1. V lost 0 bases to trimming and J lost 2 bases; unmatched junction nucleotides: 8. The CDR3 contains 18 residues. Germline CDR1 is SGDLS and CDR2 is YYNGEE.

Many counts were recorded for this clonotype. V and J are TRBV20-1 and TRBJ2-3; D remains ambiguous. This CDR3 is 15 amino acids long. CDR1 is DFQATT and CDR2 is SNEGSKA in the germline V gene (reference sequence). Trimming pared 5 bases from V and 5 bases from J, leaving 20 bases between. The CDR3 DNA reads TGCAGTGCTGGGCCTCTGGTAGGGTCTAAAGATACGCAGTATTTT. Translation: CSAGPLVGSKDTQYF.

This clonotype was observed at least ten times. The chain is built from TRBV11-3 and TRBJ2-1; 7 bases align to TRBD2. Germline V gives CDR1 SGHNT, CDR2 YENEEA. This CDR3 region has 15 residues. The V and J ends lost 4 bases and 7 bases, in that order; junction bases with no gene match: 10. Here the CDR3 DNA reads TGTGCCAGCAGCTCGGGGGGTGGCCGGGTGAATGAGCAGTTCTTC. It yields the protein CASSSGGGRVNEQFF.

On this clonotype: A clone one base away is much larger, so this may be a read error. The chain combines TRBV5-6 with TRBJ1-5, with 9 nucleotides matching TRBD1. Trimming removed 4 bases from V and 9 bases from J; junction bases left unmatched: 14. Germline V gives CDR1 SGHDT, CDR2 YYEEEE. The CDR3 is 16 amino acids. The CDR3 DNA is TGTGCCAGCAGCCTCGAACAGGGGGCTTTTGGAAGGCCCCAGCATTTT. Its protein is CASSLEQGAFGRPQHF. The full variable domain, its missing parts supplied by reference TRBV5-6 and TRBJ1-5, is DAGVTQSPTHLIKTRGQQVTLRCSPKSGHDTVSWYQQALGQGPQFIFQYYEEEERQRGNFPDRFSGHQFPNYSSELNVNALLLGDSALYLCASSLEQGAFGRPQHFGDGTRLSIL.

Ten or more counts support this clonotype. V usage is TRBV12-3 or TRBV12-4 and J usage is TRBJ1-6, with no clear D. This CDR3 is built from 15 residues. V was pared by 6 bases and J by 10 bases, with 19 bases between. This chain's CDR3 is CASSLWDVAGSPLHF. The CDR3 DNA is TGTGCCAGCAGCCTATGGGATGTGGCGGGATCACCCCTCCACTTT.

The count of this clonotype is one. An end of the junction does not agree with germline; a read error may underlie this. CDR3 in DNA: TGCGCCAGCAGCTCACAGGGAACCCAAGAGACACAGTACTTC. Translating it yields CASSSQGTQETQYF. The chain combines TRBV5-1 with TRBJ2-5; possible D gene TRBD1, 6 bases. CDR1 is SGHRS, CDR2 YFSETQ, per germline. The CDR3 is 14 residues long. The full variable domain, rest sourced from reference TRBV5-1 and TRBJ2-5, is KAGVTQTPRYLIKTRGQQVTLSCSPISGHRSVSWYQQTPGQGLQFLFEYFSETQRNKGNFPGRFSGRQFSNSRSEMNVSTLELGDSALYLCASSSQGTQETQYFGPGTRLLVL.

Many counts were recorded for this clonotype. This chain uses TRBV20-1 with TRBJ2-2; D is unresolved. V was shortened by 5 bases and J by 0 bases, with 7 bases between the two germline ends. CDR1 is DFQATT, CDR2 SNEGSKA, per germline (reference sequence). The CDR3 covers 13 residues. The CDR3 here is CSAPRSNTGELFF. CDR3 DNA sequence: TGCAGTGCTCCTAGGTCGAACACCGGGGAGCTGTTTTTT.

This clonotype was found a few times. The V gene is TRBV7-9, the J gene TRBJ2-3; D gene unclear. Germline assignment: CDR1 SEHNR and CDR2 FQNEAQ (reference sequence). The ends were cut back, 4 bases at V and 9 bases at J, with 8 bases in the middle. There are 11 residues in the CDR3. The CDR3 DNA reads TGTGCCAGCAGCTCCCAAGGGACGCAGTATTTT. The encoded protein is CASSSQGTQYF.

In its sample, this clonotype ranks as medium-sized. J is TRBJ2-7 and V is TRBV10-3, with TRBD1 matching 9 bases. CDR3 size: 15 residues. Looked up from germline, CDR1 is ENHRY and CDR2 is SYGVKD. J lost 4 bases, V lost 2 bases, and 6 bases had no gene match. In DNA, the CDR3 is TGTGCCATCAGTGAGGGGGACAGGGCTTTATACGAGCAGTACTTC. This codes for CAISEGDRALYEQYF.

This clonotype was recorded at least ten times. The CDR3 DNA reads TGTGCCAGCAGCACACGTCCTGCTGGGTTCGGCCAAGAGACCCAGTACTTC. Protein: CASSTRPAGFGQETQYF. V usage is TRBV7-9 and J usage is TRBJ2-5, with no clear D. This CDR3 has 17 amino acids. Germline-derived CDR1 and CDR2 are SEHNR and FQNEAQ (reference sequence). V gave up 5 bases and J gave up 1 base, with 20 bases separating them.

This clonotype was counted only a few times. The V and J genes are TRBV21-1 and TRBJ2-7; the table calls TRBD1, which could not be checked here. TRBV21-1 is a pseudogene locus. There are 16 residues in the CDR3. CDR3 nucleotides: TGTGCCAGCAGCAAACTTGCAGGGGGCGGTAGATACGAGCAGTACTTC. Its protein product is CASSKLAGGGRYEQYF.

This clonotype showed up many times. This chain joins TRBV7-9 and TRBJ2-7; TRBD1 aligns across 8 bases. Trimming removed 3 bases from V and 4 bases from J; junction bases left unmatched: 8. Germline CDR1 and CDR2: SEHNR and FQNEAQ (reference sequence). The CDR3 is 15 residues long. CDR3 nucleotide sequence: TGTGCCAGCAGCTTGAGAGCAGGGGGCAAGTACGAGCAGTACTTC. Protein sequence: CASSLRAGGKYEQYF. Looking up the rest from reference TRBV7-9 and TRBJ2-7 gives the full variable domain: DTGVSQNPRHKITKRGQNVTFRCDPISEHNRLYWYRQTLGQGPEFLTYFQNEAQLEKSRLLSDRFSAERPKGSFSTLEIQRTEQGDSAMYLCASSLRAGGKYEQYFGPGTRLTVT.

At least ten counts were recorded for this clonotype. J is TRBJ1-5 and V is TRBV9, with D hard to call. This CDR3 is built from 13 residues. Germline CDR1 reads SGDLS; CDR2 reads YYNGEE. Trimming cost V 2 bases and J 3 bases, with 6 bases left between them. CDR3 sequence reads: CASSVTPNQPQHF. The CDR3 bases are TGTGCCAGCAGCGTTACGCCCAATCAGCCCCAGCATTTT.

This chain uses TRBV18 with TRBJ2-1, with D unresolved. In germline, CDR1 is KGHSH, CDR2 LQKENI. The CDR3 length is 14 residues. V dropped 5 bases and J dropped 4 bases, with 12 bases sitting between them. The CDR3 sequence: CASSTTVIYNEQFF. Written as DNA, the CDR3 is TGTGCCAGCTCAACAACAGTGATTTACAATGAGCAGTTCTTC.

The genes are TRBV28 and TRBJ1-6, with 7 bases matching TRBD1. Trimming cost V 4 bases and J 7 bases; bases outside gene matches: 10. Germline lookup yields CDR1 MDHEN and CDR2 SYDVKM. The CDR3 spans 16 residues. CDR3 region: CASSYPRGGGNSPLHF. CDR3 DNA sequence: TGTGCCAGCAGTTATCCGAGAGGGGGCGGAAATTCACCCCTCCACTTT.

The chain is built from TRBV9 and TRBJ2-7, with 8 bases aligning to TRBD2. This CDR3 has 16 amino acids. The V and J ends lost 0 bases and 2 bases, in that order; junction bases with no gene match: 7. Germline CDR1 reads SGDLS; CDR2 reads YYNGEE. The CDR3 region is CASSVDPAGETYEQYF. Written as DNA, the CDR3 is TGTGCCAGCAGCGTAGATCCAGCGGGGGAAACCTACGAGCAGTACTTC.

This clonotype appeared many times. The gene calls are TRBV11-2 and TRBJ1-5; the match to TRBD1 covers 12 bases. The junction had 5 bases not matched to a gene; V was cut back by 1 base and J by 7 bases. In germline, CDR1 is SGHAT, CDR2 FQNNGV. The CDR3 contains 16 residues. The CDR3 reads CASSLGDRGLGQPQHF. The CDR3 nucleotides are TGTGCCAGCAGCTTAGGGGACAGGGGGCTTGGACAGCCCCAGCATTTT. The whole variable domain, remainder taken from reference TRBV11-2 and TRBJ1-5, is EAGVAQSPRYKIIEKRQSVAFWCNPISGHATLYWYQQILGQGPKLLIQFQNNGVVDDSQLPKDRFSAERLKGVDSTLKIQPAKLEDSAVYLCASSLGDRGLGQPQHFGDGTRLSIL.

This clonotype was observed at least ten times. The V call is TRBV12-3 or TRBV12-4, the J call TRBJ2-1; TRBD1 agrees at 7 bases. The V segment lost 5 bases and the J segment 8 bases; nucleotides outside the gene matches: 6. This CDR3 is 13 amino acids long. CDR3 DNA: TGTGCCAGCAGTCCACAGGGGTGGGATGAGCAGTTCTTC. Its protein is CASSPQGWDEQFF.

The sample holds a few counts of this clonotype. The J gene is TRBJ1-6, the V gene TRBV7-9, with D uncertain. V lost 5 bases and J lost 10, with 15 bases in between. The CDR3 runs 14 residues. CDR1 and CDR2 from the germline V gene are SEHNR and FQNEAQ (reference sequence). The CDR3 DNA reads as TGTGCCAGCAGCCTCGTTACCGTAGGGTCACCCCTCCACTTT. This sequence encodes CASSLVTVGSPLHF.

In this sample, this clonotype turned up a few times. The gene calls are TRBV5-6 and TRBJ2-3; perhaps TRBD2 as D (6 bases). Trimming cost V 5 bases and J 1 base, with 11 bases left between them. Germline assignment: CDR1 SGHDT and CDR2 YYEEEE. This CDR3 spans 14 amino acids. The chain's CDR3 is CASRWRGGTDTQYF. In DNA form, the CDR3 reads TGTGCCAGCAGATGGCGGGGAGGCACAGATACGCAGTATTTT.

This clonotype was seen at least ten times. The chain has TRBV20-1 and TRBJ1-1; D is unresolved. The V gene lost 2 bases and the J gene lost 7 bases, with 8 bases spanning the gap. Germline loops: CDR1 DFQATT, CDR2 SNEGSKA (reference sequence). The CDR3 spans 11 residues. The CDR3 protein is CSARPGLEAFF. CDR3 bases: TGCAGTGCTAGACCAGGCCTTGAAGCTTTCTTT.

This clonotype was recorded at least ten times. The V call is TRBV10-1, the J call TRBJ2-2; D perhaps matches TRBD1 (6 bases). CDR1 and CDR2 from the germline V gene are WNHNN and SYGVQD (reference sequence). This CDR3 region has 16 residues. The V end lost 3 bases, the J end lost 4 bases, and 15 bases lay between the germline ends. The CDR3 DNA is TGCGCCAGCAGTGACCTACAGGGAAGATCCACCGGGGAGCTGTTTTTT. Its translation is CASSDLQGRSTGELFF.

This clonotype was observed many times. The chain is built from TRBV7-9 and TRBJ2-7; D remains ambiguous. This CDR3 region has 10 residues. Germline values: CDR1 SEHNR, CDR2 FQNEAQ (reference sequence). V lost 5 bases and J 5 bases, leaving 4 bases between the germline ends. The CDR3 is CASSGNEQYF. As DNA, the CDR3 is TGTGCCAGCAGCGGTAACGAGCAGTACTTC.